This T cell receptor (beta chain) is drawn from a study of blood T cell repertoires in COVID-19. The CDR3 extends over 17 amino acids. Trimming cost V 2 bases and J 2 bases; bases outside gene matches: 8. The protocol was immunoSEQ multiplex PCR, while the TCRdb copy is restricted to in-frame clones and leaves out a portion. The table shows approximately 50,000 clones, with approximately 82% occurring only once. The clonotype originates from a human donor in a cohort sampled during active COVID-19. This rearrangement joins TRBV23-1 to TRBJ2-3; 9 bases are a match to TRBD2. TRBV23-1 qualifies as an ORF whose function is uncertain. Input material: peripheral blood. CDR3 nucleotide sequence: TGCGCCAGCAGTCAACCTATGGGACTAGCTTCCACAGATACGCAGTATTTT. It translates to CASSQPMGLASTDTQYF.